The next 12 T cell receptor beta chains were all read from a single sample in a study of blood T cell repertoires in COVID-19. Sequenced by immunoSEQ multiplex PCR; TCRdb stores in-frame clones only, minus some. The sample includes about 94,000 clones, 80% of them seen just once. The material sequenced was peripheral blood. Source of these receptors: a woman older than 75 with acute or convalescent COVID-19.

The chain recombines TRBV29-1 with TRBJ2-1; D is undetermined. Germline V gives CDR1 SQVTM, CDR2 ANQGSEA. The CDR3 is 13 amino acids. The ends were cut back, 0 bases at V and 12 bases at J, with 15 bases in the middle. For the CDR3, the DNA is TGCAGCGTTGAAGAACCTGGGCGATTGAGGCAGTTCTTC. Its protein is CSVEEPGRLRQFF.

V usage is TRBV19 and J usage is TRBJ1-6, with D maybe TRBD1 (5 bases). The germline gives CDR1 LNHDA, CDR2 SQIVND (reference sequence). This CDR3 has 15 residues. Trimming stripped 5 bases from V and 6 bases from J, with 14 bases between. DNA of the CDR3: TGTGCCAGTAGTCACGGACAAAACCTTAATTCACCCCTCCACTTT. The encoded protein is CASSHGQNLNSPLHF.

This chain connects TRBV9 to TRBJ2-3; 11 nucleotides align to TRBD2. J gave up 2 bases and V 3 bases, and 5 bases lay outside the gene matches. Germline CDR1 and CDR2: SGDLS and YYNGEE. The CDR3 extends over 16 amino acids. The CDR3 DNA follows: TGTGCCAGCAGCGGGGGGACTAGCGGCCTCACAGATACGCAGTATTTT. Its translation is CASSGGTSGLTDTQYF.

The V call is TRBV19, the J call TRBJ2-5, with 12 bases matching TRBD2. This CDR3 contains 16 residues. CDR1 is LNHDA, CDR2 SQIVND, per germline (reference sequence). J lost 5 bases, V lost 4 bases, and 8 bases had no gene match. The DNA of the CDR3 is TGTGCCAGTAGTACGACTAGCGGGAGAGGTCGGGAGACCCAGTACTTC. Its translation: CASSTTSGRGRETQYF. Variable domain in full (rest from reference TRBV19 and TRBJ2-5): DGGITQSPKYLFRKEGQNVTLSCEQNLNHDAMYWYRQDPGQGLRLIYYSQIVNDFQKGDIAEGYSVSREKKESFPLTVTSAQKNPTAFYLCASSTTSGRGRETQYFGPGTRLLVL.

The rearrangement uses TRBV6-2 or TRBV6-3 and TRBJ2-7; D is uncertain. The germline V gene encodes CDR1 MNHEY and CDR2 SVGEGT. Deletions cut 0 bases from V and 7 bases from J, with 4 bases between. CDR3 length: 11 amino acids. This CDR3 is CASSYSREQYF. CDR3 coding DNA: TGTGCCAGCAGTTACTCGCGAGAGCAGTACTTC.

The chain has TRBV6-1 and TRBJ1-5, with unresolved D. The CDR3 is made up of 13 amino acids. Deletions cut 2 bases from V and 6 bases from J, with 8 bases between. Per the germline V gene, CDR1 is MNHNS and CDR2 is SASEGT. The CDR3 coding sequence is TGTGCCAGCAGTGAACTGGTCGGTCAGCCCCAGCATTTT. Protein product: CASSELVGQPQHF.

The chain employs TRBV18 and TRBJ2-3; 7 positions match TRBD2. After removal of 3 bases from V and 7 bases from J, the junction contained 4 bases not matched to a gene. CDR3 length: 13 amino acids. Germline CDR1 KGHSH, CDR2 LQKENI. The CDR3 nucleotides read TGTGCCAGCTCACCCCCGACTAGCAATACGCAGTATTTT. It yields the protein CASSPPTSNTQYF.

This chain uses TRBV27 with TRBJ2-6, with 11 bases matching TRBD2. Germline V gene sequence: CDR1 MNHEY, CDR2 SMNVEV (reference sequence). The CDR3 contains 17 residues. After removal of 5 bases from V and 0 bases from J, the junction contained 3 bases not matched to a gene. In nucleotides, the CDR3 is TGTGCCAGCAGTGGACTAGCGGGCAACTCTGGGGCCAACGTCCTGACTTTC. It encodes CASSGLAGNSGANVLTF.

The V call is TRBV3-1 (or the pseudogene TRBV3-2), the J call TRBJ2-5; D is perhaps TRBD2 (6 bases). Germline V gene data show CDR1 as LGHDT and CDR2 as YNNKEL (reference sequence). The CDR3 totals 14 residues. V was clipped by 5 bases and J by 5 bases, with 15 bases between them. CDR3 sequence: CASSSGLQHETQYF. CDR3 bases: TGTGCCAGCAGCTCCGGACTACAACATGAGACCCAGTACTTC.

J is TRBJ2-1 and V is TRBV27; perhaps TRBD2 as D (6 bases). Germline loops: CDR1 MNHEY, CDR2 SMNVEV (reference sequence). Trimming took off 4 bases at V and 1 base at J, with 11 bases between the two ends. The CDR3 runs to 15 residues. CDR3 nucleotide sequence: TGTGCCAGCAGTTCCGGGGGAGTATCCTACAATGAGCAGTTCTTC. Translated: CASSSGGVSYNEQFF.

This clone turned up a few times. The chain has TRBV6-6 and TRBJ1-6, with D maybe TRBD1 (6 bases). This CDR3 comprises 18 residues. V gave up 5 bases and J gave up 4 bases, with 21 bases separating them. The germline gives CDR1 MNHNY, CDR2 SVGAGI (reference sequence). The CDR3 spells CASSHPDDRRLYNSPLHF. The CDR3 DNA follows: TGTGCCAGCAGTCACCCTGATGACAGGCGACTTTATAATTCACCCCTCCACTTT.

The gene calls are TRBV2 and TRBJ1-2, with D possibly TRBD1 on 5 matching bases. Per germline, CDR1 SNHLY and CDR2 FYNNEI. The CDR3 sequence is 13 residues long. V was pared by 3 bases and J by 8 bases, with 13 bases between. The CDR3 sequence: CASSDLGQGGYTF. CDR3 coding DNA: TGTGCCAGCAGTGATTTGGGTCAGGGAGGCTACACCTTC.